This T cell receptor beta chain was documented in a study of T cell responses to AZD1222 COVID-19 vaccine. Study-wide context: Samples with a second dose at about 4 or about 12 weeks were pooled together. Study findings and constraints: The study identified only five to seven AZD1222 recipients as seropositive at baseline. Spike-specific TCR breadth and depth grew following two AZD1222 doses.

With respect to this clone: Its antigen is currently unknown.

Produced via immunoSEQ multiplex PCR; TCRdb's table is partial and in-frame only. The sample lists approximately 180,000 clones, approximately 90% occurring once. The TCR was taken from an adult in good health. Sequencing was performed on peripheral blood, taken on day 0 of AZD1222 vaccination.

As DNA, the CDR3 is TGTGCCAGCAGCGCTAGCAGCCCTAGCACAGATACGCAGTATTTT. Protein product: CASSASSPSTDTQYF. The rearrangement uses TRBV7-2 and TRBJ2-3, with D possibly TRBD2 on 5 matching bases. V was cut by 5 bases and J by 0 bases, with 12 bases left in between. The germline CDR1 and CDR2 sequences are SGHTA and FQGNSA. The CDR3 length is 15 residues.